This T cell receptor (beta chain) was identified during a study of blood T cells in healthy people across ages. It was with a sample-barcoded 5' primer and a J-beta primer mix that a second PCR of about 6 to 11 cycles was run. TCRdb called the 5' RACE reads again in MiXCR, with one record for every CDR3 protein. This table has about 760,000 distinct CDR3 sequences, roughly 25% appearing once. The CDR3 is 18 amino acids. Germline-derived CDR1 and CDR2 are PRHDT and FYEKMQ (reference sequence). With 4 bases clipped from V and 4 bases from J, the junction kept 16 bases outside the gene matches. Study-level results: Any conclusive comparison of naive versus antigen-experienced cells was prevented by using unsorted PBMCs. Older age went with lower TCR beta diversity per million T cells, in a roughly linear way.

Remarks on this clonotype: Its antigen is unidentified.

Another study also made use of these data, one on T cells of mothers and their children. That investigation notes: For each mother, over 10 million TCR beta CDR3 reads were obtained, and for each child, about 3 million.

Sequenced sample: blood. The sequence derives from a boy aged 5-17 years in good health. V and J are TRBV13 and TRBJ2-3; the match to TRBD1 covers 8 bases. CDR3 DNA sequence: TGTGCCAGCAGCTCTACCGTAGCGCGACAGGGGCTTTCAGATACGCAGTATTTT. Its protein is CASSSTVARQGLSDTQYF.